This T cell receptor (beta chain) is drawn from a study of T cells in Graves' hyperthyroidism and ophthalmopathy. Overall study: Initial diagnosis, before any treatment, was when peripheral blood was collected.

Each ophthalmopathy patient scored at least 3 on the Clinical Activity Score and at least 4 on NOSPECS grade, with duration under 3 months. Exclusion criteria comprised uncontrolled infection, other autoimmune disease, pregnancy or lactation. Study-wide findings and caveats: Ophthalmopathy was predicted by the model a median of 6.5 months ahead of onset.

Turning to this clonotype: Its matching antigen is unknown.

It was RNA transcripts that yielded the amplified TCR beta CDR3 regions. A first-round RT-PCR of the TCR CDR3 used the HTBI primer set. TCRdb reanalysed the multiplex PCR reads using MiXCR and keeps one entry per CDR3 protein. Here the sample spans around 300,000 distinct CDR3 sequences, about 20% being singletons. The CDR3 loop spans 13 amino acids. J gave up 1 base and V 6 bases, and 4 bases lay outside the gene matches. Per the germline V gene, CDR1 is SQVTM and CDR2 is ANQGSEA. V and J are TRBV29-1 and TRBJ2-5; 8 bases line up with TRBD1. Sequences were obtained from blood. The receptor was isolated from a young man with Graves' ophthalmopathy. CDR3: CSVGQGSQETQYF. Here the CDR3 DNA reads TGCAGCGTCGGACAGGGAAGCCAAGAGACCCAGTACTTC.